A single sample is the source of the 18 T cell receptor beta chains below, sequenced in a study of blood T cell repertoires in COVID-19. Measured with immunoSEQ multiplex PCR; TCRdb has only the in-frame clones, and not every one. Here the sample spans 140,000 to 150,000 clones, more than 75% being singletons. The source material was PBMCs or T cells enriched from blood (not recorded which). These receptors all come from a woman aged 45 to 65 who had recovered from COVID-19.

The chain joins TRBV7-6 to TRBJ1-1, with 12 bases lining up with TRBD1. CDR1 SGHVS and CDR2 FNYEAQ come from the germline V gene. The CDR3 has 16 amino acids. V gave up 3 bases and J gave up 2 bases; unmatched junction bases: 4. The CDR3 region has the DNA TGTGCCAGCAGCTTCGGGACAGGGGGCGCCAACACTGAAGCTTTCTTT. Translation: CASSFGTGGANTEAFF.

This rearrangement joins TRBV2 to TRBJ1-1; D unclear. The V end lost 8 bases, the J end lost 7 bases, and 2 bases lay between the germline ends. Germline values: CDR1 SNHLY, CDR2 FYNNEI. The CDR3 is made up of 8 amino acids. The DNA for the CDR3 is TGTGCCAGCCTTGAAGCTTTCTTT. Amino acids: CASLEAFF.

V gene TRBV18 combines with J gene TRBJ1-2; D remains unclear. Trimming took off 2 bases at V and 4 bases at J, with 14 bases between the two ends. The CDR3 loop spans 15 amino acids. Germline CDR1 KGHSH, CDR2 LQKENI. The DNA for the CDR3 is TGTGCCAGCTCACCAAGCACAGCGGGAGGCTATGGCTACACCTTC. Translating gives CASSPSTAGGYGYTF. The variable domain in full, with the rest retrieved from reference TRBV18 and TRBJ1-2, is NAGVMQNPRHLVRRRGQEARLRCSPMKGHSHVYWYRQLPEEGLKFMVYLQKENIIDESGMPKERFSAEFPKEGPSILRIQQVVRGDSAAYFCASSPSTAGGYGYTFGSGTRLTVV.

The chain couples TRBV5-4 to TRBJ1-6, with 7 nucleotides matching TRBD1. The CDR3 has 14 amino acids. Germline V gene lookup returns CDR1 SGHNT and CDR2 YYREEE (reference sequence). Trimming at V came to 5 bases and at J to 7 bases, leaving 6 bases not matched to a gene. CDR3 DNA sequence: TGTGCCAGCAGTCAGACAGGGTACAATTCACCCCTCCACTTT. Translating it yields CASSQTGYNSPLHF.

This clone was counted only a few times. The gene calls are TRBV10-2 and TRBJ2-3; no reliable D call. Germline V gene data show CDR1 as WSHSY and CDR2 as SAAADI. The V end lost 3 bases, the J end lost 8 bases, and 15 bases lay between the germline ends. The CDR3 contains 14 residues. The DNA for the CDR3 is TGCGCCAGCAGTGATTCTGACCCTAGAAGTACGCAGTATTTT. Its translation: CASSDSDPRSTQYF.

This clone was detected only a few times. The chain uses TRBV9 and TRBJ1-1; D possibly corresponds to TRBD1 (5 bases). The CDR3 runs to 14 residues. V lost 3 bases and J 4 bases, leaving 13 bases between the germline ends. The germline CDR1 and CDR2 sequences are SGDLS and YYNGEE. The CDR3 coding sequence is TGTGCCAGCAGCGCCTCCGGCGGGGGCACTGAAGCTTTCTTT. This translates into CASSASGGGTEAFF.

This clone was picked up a small number of times. The rearrangement links TRBV5-4 to TRBJ2-3, with D possibly TRBD1 on 6 matching bases. V was trimmed by 4 bases and J by 4 bases, leaving 16 bases between them. This CDR3 region has 15 residues. Germline lookup yields CDR1 SGHNT and CDR2 YYREEE (reference sequence). The CDR3 region has the DNA TGTGCCAGCAGCCAACAGGGCCGCGCAGCAGATACGCAGTATTTT. This sequence encodes CASSQQGRAADTQYF.

This clone was seen just once. J is TRBJ1-6 and V is TRBV9; D remains ambiguous. The V and J ends lost 4 bases and 8 bases respectively, with 19 bases between them. CDR3 length: 16 amino acids. Germline V gene data show CDR1 as SGDLS and CDR2 as YYNGEE. The DNA for the CDR3 is TGTGCCAGCAGCACCGCCTTTAGCCTCGATTATTCACCCCTCCACTTT. This translates into CASSTAFSLDYSPLHF. The full variable domain, in which reference TRBV9 and TRBJ1-6 provide the parts outside the CDR3, is DSGVTQTPKHLITATGQRVTLRCSPRSGDLSVYWYQQSLDQGLQFLIQYYNGEERAKGNILERFSAQQFPDLHSELNLSSLELGDSALYFCASSTAFSLDYSPLHFGNGTRLTVT.

The chain's CDR3 is CASSPVEQYV. CDR3 bases: TGTGCCAGCAGCCCTGTCGAGCAGTACGTC. The V and J genes are TRBV9 and TRBJ2-7; D gene uncertain. The CDR3 runs to 10 residues. Germline values: CDR1 SGDLS, CDR2 YYNGEE. The V gene lost 4 bases and the J gene lost 6 bases, with 5 bases spanning the gap.

This chain joins TRBV5-1 and TRBJ1-1, with 10 bases matching TRBD1. The germline V gene encodes CDR1 SGHRS and CDR2 YFSETQ. The CDR3 is 16 amino acids. The junction had 6 bases not matched to a gene; V was cut back by 0 bases and J by 4 bases. CDR3 amino acids: CASSLGQGAVGTEAFF. The CDR3, as DNA: TGCGCCAGCAGCTTGGGACAGGGGGCCGTGGGCACTGAAGCTTTCTTT.

J is TRBJ1-2 and V is TRBV14; D is perhaps TRBD1 (5 bases). Germline V CDR1 and CDR2: SGHDN, FVKESK. The germline V and J ends were trimmed by 1 base and 9 bases, with 12 bases remaining between them. CDR3 size: 13 residues. CDR3 sequence (DNA): TGTGCCAGCAGCCAAGCGGACATTACTCGCTACACCTTC. Encoded protein: CASSQADITRYTF.

V usage is TRBV10-2 and J usage is TRBJ1-2, with a weak D call TRBD1 (5 bases). Germline V gene sequence: CDR1 WSHSY, CDR2 SAAADI. CDR3 size: 14 residues. The V gene lost 0 bases and the J gene lost 11 bases, with 16 bases spanning the gap. The CDR3, as DNA: TGCGCCAGCAGTGAGTCGTTGCAGGGCTTAATATACACCTTC. It specifies CASSESLQGLIYTF.

In regard to this clone: Sequence at one end of the junction differs from germline and may be a read error. Other nucleotide sequences in the sample specify the same CDR3. Written as DNA, the CDR3 is TGTGCTAGCAGCCACCTTCCTCTGGACAGTATTGGTTCACCCCTCCACTTT. Protein: CASSHLPLDSIGSPLHF. This rearrangement joins TRBV14 to TRBJ1-6; tentative D call: TRBD1 (6 bases). The CDR3 extends over 17 amino acids. The germline CDR1 and CDR2 sequences are SGHDN and FVKESK.

V and J are TRBV7-6 and TRBJ2-3; TRBD2 aligns across 12 bases. Germline V gene data show CDR1 as SGHVS and CDR2 as FNYEAQ. V lost 5 bases, J lost 2 bases, and 11 bases stayed unmatched. The CDR3 has 18 residues. The CDR3 reads CASSRGSTSGGSTDTQYF. CDR3 nucleotides: TGTGCCAGCAGCCGGGGTTCGACTAGCGGGGGATCCACAGATACGCAGTATTTT.

The rearrangement joins TRBV5-1 to TRBJ1-1, with D tentatively TRBD1 (6 bases). Germline-derived CDR1 and CDR2 are SGHRS and YFSETQ. V lost 5 bases to trimming and J lost 7 bases, with 12 bases between them. This CDR3 is built from 12 residues. CDR3 protein: CASRGGTGEAFF. The CDR3 DNA is TGCGCCAGCAGAGGGGGAACAGGTGAAGCTTTCTTT.

The CDR3 protein is CASSQASGGAGELFF. The CDR3 DNA sequence: TGTGCCAGCAGCCAAGCTAGCGGGGGGGCCGGGGAGCTGTTTTTT. This chain joins TRBV3-1 (or the pseudogene TRBV3-2) and TRBJ2-2; 12 nucleotides match TRBD2. Trimming took 1 base from V and 6 from J; bases not matched to a gene: 0. CDR1 is LGHDT, CDR2 YNNKEL, per germline (reference sequence). This CDR3 spans 15 amino acids.

V gene TRBV25-1 combines with J gene TRBJ1-5; TRBD1 matches 10 bases. The CDR3 runs 14 residues. Germline trimming cut 5 bases from V and 6 bases from J; bases unmatched to any gene: 4. Looked up from germline, CDR1 is MGHDK and CDR2 is SYGVNS. CDR3 residues: CASSQTGGSQPQHF. Here the CDR3 DNA reads TGTGCCAGCAGTCAGACAGGGGGCAGTCAGCCCCAGCATTTT.

The V call is TRBV7-9, the J call TRBJ2-7; D possibly corresponds to TRBD1 (7 bases). CDR1 and CDR2 (germline): SEHNR, FQNEAQ (reference sequence). The V end was cut by 1 base, the J end by 6 bases, with 16 bases between. This CDR3 contains 15 residues. This CDR3 is CASSLGGDSDGEQYF. The CDR3, as DNA: TGTGCCAGCAGCTTAGGGGGGGACAGCGACGGCGAGCAGTACTTC.